This T cell receptor (beta chain) was profiled in a study of circulating CD8 cells and anti-PD-1 response in melanoma. The germline V gene has CDR1 LNHDA and CDR2 SQIVND (reference sequence). Losses at the gene ends were 5 bases for V and 5 bases for J; bases not matched to a gene: 6. This CDR3 comprises 13 residues. By share, this clonotype counts as medium-sized. Its specificity is not known. Sorting of live CD3+CD8+TCRalphabeta+ cells by PD-1 and/or TIGIT gave four subsets. The study, taken as a whole, reports: PD-1 and DPOS subsets showed similar, higher clonality than DNEG.

TCR libraries were prepared from approximately 15 ng of total RNA with the QIAseq Immune Repertoire TCR panel. TCRdb reprocessed the reads with MiXCR, giving one entry per CDR3 protein. The sample yields about 610 distinct CDR3 sequences, roughly 9% seen once. This sample comprised CD8+ T cells from PBMCs, obtained at baseline or after one month of anti-PD-1 therapy (not recorded which). This receptor was taken from a human donor with melanoma. The rearrangement joins TRBV19 to TRBJ2-7; TRBD1 agrees at 7 bases. This CDR3 reads CASSVITGDEQYF. In nucleotides, the CDR3 is TGTGCCAGTAGTGTAATAACAGGGGACGAGCAGTACTTC.